The clone carrying this TCR beta chain occurred once. Its target is unknown. This sample was included in a study of siplizumab effects on memory and regulatory T cells. Notes on the study in general: Proliferating CD4+ or CD8+ clones, roughly 80-97% of them, lacked an assignable naive or memory phenotype. Mapping to unstimulated subsets was achieved for only a minor fraction of alloreactive clones. There appeared to be greater diversity in naive T cells than in memory cells, and naive T cells seemed major contributors to the alloresponse.

J lost 4 bases, V lost 3 bases, and 8 bases had no gene match. The CDR3 runs to 16 residues. CDR1 SGHAT and CDR2 FQDESV come from the germline V gene (reference sequence). TCRdb keeps only in-frame clones here, not all; method: immunoSEQ multiplex PCR. The sample has about 40,000 clones; 80% to 90% are singletons. The study took three donor pairs, and their unstimulated naive, memory, effector memory and TEMRA subsets were sequenced. Sequencing input: naive CD4+ T cells sorted from blood. The chain combines TRBV11-1 with TRBJ2-7; 11 bases match TRBD1. The sequence was obtained from a human donor in good health. Here the CDR3 DNA reads TGTGCCAGCAGCTTGGGGACAGGGGGTCTTGGATACGAGCAGTACTTC. Translating it yields CASSLGTGGLGYEQYF.